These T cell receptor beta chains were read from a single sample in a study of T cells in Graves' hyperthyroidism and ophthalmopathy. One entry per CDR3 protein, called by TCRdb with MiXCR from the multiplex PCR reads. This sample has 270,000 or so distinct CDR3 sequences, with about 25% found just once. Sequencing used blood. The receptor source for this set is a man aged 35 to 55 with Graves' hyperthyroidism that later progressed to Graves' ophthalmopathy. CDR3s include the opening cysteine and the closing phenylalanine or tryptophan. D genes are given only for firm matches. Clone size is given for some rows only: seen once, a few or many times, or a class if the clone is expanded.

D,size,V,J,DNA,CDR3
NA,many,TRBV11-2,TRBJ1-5,TGTGCCAGCAGCTTCGGTACGTTCGGTCAGCCCCAGCATTTT,CASSFGTFGQPQHF
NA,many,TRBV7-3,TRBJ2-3,TGTGCCAGCAGCTTAAATGTCGGGCCCGATCACACAGATACGCAGTATTTT,CASSLNVGPDHTDTQYF
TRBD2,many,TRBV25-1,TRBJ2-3,TGTGCCAGCAGTGACCAGAGGGGTAGCGGGAGTGCCGATACGCAGTATTTT,CASSDQRGSGSADTQYF
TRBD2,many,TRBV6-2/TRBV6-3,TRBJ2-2,TGTGCCAGCAGTTACTTACCAGGGACTAGCGGGAGTCCCGGGGAGCTGTTTTTT,CASSYLPGTSGSPGELFF
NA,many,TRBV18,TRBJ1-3,TGTGCCAGCTCACCACCGGGGAGCTCTGGAAACACCATATATTTT,CASSPPGSSGNTIYF
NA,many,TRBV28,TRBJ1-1,TGTGCCAGCAGTTTGGGGGGGGTGGACACTGAAGCTTTCTTT,CASSLGGVDTEAFF
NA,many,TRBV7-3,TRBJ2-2,TGTGCCAGCAGCTTAACGTTAGATAAGACCGGGGAGCTGTTTTTT,CASSLTLDKTGELFF
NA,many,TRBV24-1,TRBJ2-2,TGTGCCACCAGTGATTTGCATGGGGCGCCCGGGGAGCTGTTTTTT,CATSDLHGAPGELFF
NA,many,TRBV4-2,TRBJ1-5,TGTGCCAGCAGCCAAGGAACCGACAATAGCAATCAGCCCCAGCATTTT,CASSQGTDNSNQPQHF
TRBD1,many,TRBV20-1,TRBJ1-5,TGCAGTGCTAGCGGGACAGGAAGCAATCAGCCCCAGCATTTT,CSASGTGSNQPQHF
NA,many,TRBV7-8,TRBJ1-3,TGTGCCAGCAGCTTTCCCGGAGAACTGTTAGGAAACATCATATATTTT,CASSFPGELLGNIIYF
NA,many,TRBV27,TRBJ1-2,TGTGCCAGCAGCCAACGCGGGAGGTGGTACACCTTC,CASSQRGRWYTF
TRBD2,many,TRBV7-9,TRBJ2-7,TGTGCCAGCAGCTTAGTAGTAGCGGGAGAACCTAAGCAGTACTTC,CASSLVVAGEPKQYF
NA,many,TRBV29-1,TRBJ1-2,TGCAGCGTTGGAATTAATACGGACTATGGCTACACCTTC,CSVGINTDYGYTF
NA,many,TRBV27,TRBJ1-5,TGTGCCAGCAGCGAACAGGGATTGGGTCAGCCCCAGCATTTT,CASSEQGLGQPQHF
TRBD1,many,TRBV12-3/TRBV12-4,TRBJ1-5,TGTGCCAGCAGTCTAGCGACAGGGACTCAGCCCCAGCATTTT,CASSLATGTQPQHF
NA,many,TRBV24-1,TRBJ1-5,TGTGCCACCAGGGGGAGTTTAAATCAGCCCCAGCATTTT,CATRGSLNQPQHF
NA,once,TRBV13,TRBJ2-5,TGCGCCAGCAGCTTAGGTGGGGTGACGAAGACCCAGTACTTC,CASSLGGVTKTQYF
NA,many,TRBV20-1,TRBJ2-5,TGCAGTGCTAGGACCGAAGAGACCCAGTACTTC,CSARTEETQYF
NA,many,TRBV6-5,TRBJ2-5,TGTGCCAGCAGACGAACCCGACGATGGGAGACCCAGTACTTC,CASRRTRRWETQYF
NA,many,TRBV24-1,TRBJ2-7,TGTGCCACCAGTACGCCCGCGGGGGCTGGTTACGAGCAGTACTTC,CATSTPAGAGYEQYF
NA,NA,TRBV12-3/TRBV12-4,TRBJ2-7,TGTGCCAGCAGTTTAGGGACCGCCAGCCACGAGCAGTACTTC,CASSLGTASHEQYF
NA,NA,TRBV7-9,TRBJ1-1,TGTGCCAGCAGCTTAGAAGGGAAGAACACTGAAGCTTTCTTT,CASSLEGKNTEAFF
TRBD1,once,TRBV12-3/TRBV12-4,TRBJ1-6,TGTGCCAGCAGTCCCCCAAAAAGGGGGCTTAATTCACCCCTCCACTTT,CASSPPKRGLNSPLHF
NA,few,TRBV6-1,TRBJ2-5,TGTGCCAGCAGTGCGGGGACTCCCTGGGTAGAGACCCAGTACTTC,CASSAGTPWVETQYF
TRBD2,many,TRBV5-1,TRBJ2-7,TGCGCCAGCAGCTTGGGCTCTAGCGGGACCTACGAGCAGTACTTC,CASSLGSSGTYEQYF
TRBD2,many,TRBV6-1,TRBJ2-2,TGTGCCAGCAGTGAAAGGGGGGGTCTAGCGGGAGAATCCACCGGGGAGCTGTTTTTT,CASSERGGLAGESTGELFF
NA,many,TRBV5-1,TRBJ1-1,TGCGCCAGCAGCAGGACGGAGAACACTGAAGCTTTCTTT,CASSRTENTEAFF
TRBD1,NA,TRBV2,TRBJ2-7,TGTGCCAGCAGTGAAGACAGGGGACAATCCTACGAGCAGTACTTC,CASSEDRGQSYEQYF
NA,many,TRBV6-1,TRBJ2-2,TGTGCCAGCCGTGGCCTAGGGCACACCGGGGAGCTGTTTTTT,CASRGLGHTGELFF
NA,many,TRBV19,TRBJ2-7,TGTGCCAGTAGTGGAGGGACCCAGGGCTACGAGCAGTACTTC,CASSGGTQGYEQYF
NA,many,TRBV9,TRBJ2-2,TGTGCCAGCAGCGTAGCGGGCACCGGGGAGCTGTTTTTT,CASSVAGTGELFF
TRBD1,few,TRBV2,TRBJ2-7,TGTGCCAGCGGGGTGGACAGGGTCGAGCAGTACTTC,CASGVDRVEQYF
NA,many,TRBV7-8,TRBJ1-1,TGTGCCAGCAGCTTAGGAAGTAGGTGGGATACTGAAGCTTTCTTT,CASSLGSRWDTEAFF
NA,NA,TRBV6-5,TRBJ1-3,TGTGCCAGCAGTTCAACTGCCGGAAACACCATATATTTT,CASSSTAGNTIYF
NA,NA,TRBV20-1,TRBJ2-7,TGCAGTGCTAGAGAAGGGAGAGTGGACGCTAGGAGGTACGAGCAGTACTTC,CSAREGRVDARRYEQYF
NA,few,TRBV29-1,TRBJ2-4,TGCAGCGTTGGCCCTTCGGAAAACATTCAGTACTTC,CSVGPSENIQYF
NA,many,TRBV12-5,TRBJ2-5,TGTGCTAGTGGTTTGTGGCTTGGGGGGCAGACCCAGTACTTC,CASGLWLGGQTQYF
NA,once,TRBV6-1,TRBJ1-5,TGTGCCAGCAGTAATCCGGGAACAGTCCTTAGCAATCAGCCCCAGCATTTT,CASSNPGTVLSNQPQHF